Listed below are T cell receptor beta chains from one sample, sequenced in a study of T cells in Graves' hyperthyroidism and ophthalmopathy. TCRdb independently ran MiXCR on the multiplex PCR reads; one entry per CDR3 protein. The table includes nearly 750,000 distinct CDR3 sequences, around a third detected once. Sequenced input: blood. The receptors come from a woman between 35 and 50 years old with Graves' hyperthyroidism. Each CDR3 is given with its conserved first and last residue. D genes are given only for firm matches. Expanded clones get a size class; other rows say once, few or many, or leave the size out.

D: NA
V: TRBV7-2
J: TRBJ2-7
size: NA
DNA: TGTGCCAGCAGCAAGGGCCTCCACAATGAGCAGTACTTC
CDR3: CASSKGLHNEQYF

D: TRBD2
V: TRBV7-9
J: TRBJ2-3
size: few
DNA: TGTGCCAGCAGCCCTCTAGCGGGGGGGAGCACAGATACGCAGTATTTT
CDR3: CASSPLAGGSTDTQYF

D: NA
V: TRBV5-1
J: TRBJ1-4
size: NA
DNA: TGCGCCAGCAGCTCACCCTCGGGACAACACGCAACTAATGAAAAACTGTTTTTT
CDR3: CASSSPSGQHATNEKLFF

D: NA
V: TRBV7-3
J: TRBJ1-1
size: many
DNA: TGTGCCAGCAGCTCTCAGGGACCCACTGAAGCTTTCTTT
CDR3: CASSSQGPTEAFF

D: NA
V: TRBV7-2
J: TRBJ2-7
size: many
DNA: TGTGCCAGCAGCTTAACGAGCGGGCCACTTTACGAGCAGTACTTC
CDR3: CASSLTSGPLYEQYF

D: NA
V: TRBV19
J: TRBJ1-4
size: few
DNA: TGTGCCAGTAGTACCGGACAGACCGGGCCTAATGAAAAACTGTTTTTT
CDR3: CASSTGQTGPNEKLFF

D: NA
V: TRBV20-1
J: TRBJ1-2
size: many
DNA: TGCAGTGCTCCAGGGGACACAAACTATGGCTACACCTTC
CDR3: CSAPGDTNYGYTF

D: TRBD1
V: TRBV10-3
J: TRBJ2-7
size: NA
DNA: TGTGCCACTGGACAGGGGGGTTCCTCCTACGAGCAGTACTTC
CDR3: CATGQGGSSYEQYF

D: NA
V: TRBV5-1
J: TRBJ2-1
size: NA
DNA: TGCGCCAGCAACTCGGAGTTGGGGTTGGGGCAGTTCTTC
CDR3: CASNSELGLGQFF

D: NA
V: TRBV15
J: TRBJ1-5
size: NA
DNA: TGTGCCACCAGCAGAAACAGGGCCAACGGCAATCAGCCCCAGCATTTT
CDR3: CATSRNRANGNQPQHF

D: TRBD1
V: TRBV2
J: TRBJ1-2
size: many
DNA: TGTGCCAGCAGTTTCGACAGGGTCGAAGGCTACACCTTC
CDR3: CASSFDRVEGYTF

D: NA
V: TRBV19
J: TRBJ1-1
size: NA
DNA: TGTGCCAGCAGTTTTGTTTCAGGGAATGAAGCTTTCTTT
CDR3: CASSFVSGNEAFF

D: NA
V: TRBV12-3/TRBV12-4
J: TRBJ1-6
size: many
DNA: TGTGCCAGCAGACCTATGGGGTTTTCGGATAATTCACCCCTCCACTTT
CDR3: CASRPMGFSDNSPLHF

D: NA
V: TRBV6-5
J: TRBJ1-1
size: NA
DNA: TGTGCCAGCAGTGCCAGACACCTACTGAACACTGAAGCTTTCTTT
CDR3: CASSARHLLNTEAFF

D: NA
V: TRBV6-1
J: TRBJ2-5
size: few
DNA: TGTGCCAGCAGTCGGTTAGGGGGGACCCCCGCAGAAGAGACCCAGTACTTC
CDR3: CASSRLGGTPAEETQYF

D: TRBD1
V: TRBV12-3/TRBV12-4
J: TRBJ1-1
size: many
DNA: TGTGCCAGTAGGGTCGACAGGGAGAACACTGAAGCTTTCTTT
CDR3: CASRVDRENTEAFF

D: NA
V: TRBV7-8
J: TRBJ1-2
size: many
DNA: TGTGCCAGCAGCTTAGCGGAATTCTATGGCTACACCTTC
CDR3: CASSLAEFYGYTF

D: NA
V: TRBV11-2
J: TRBJ2-7
size: NA
DNA: TGTGCCAGCAGCTTAATCTCGGGGTCAGGGGCCTACGAGCAGTACTTC
CDR3: CASSLISGSGAYEQYF

D: NA
V: TRBV9
J: TRBJ2-5
size: NA
DNA: TGTGCCAGCAGCCCCGGGGGCAGGTCGTACCAAGAGACCCAGTACTTC
CDR3: CASSPGGRSYQETQYF

D: NA
V: TRBV28
J: TRBJ1-5
size: NA
DNA: TGTGCCAGCAGTTTACTTCTGCCACCCATGGGTCAGCCCCAGCATTTT
CDR3: CASSLLLPPMGQPQHF

D: NA
V: TRBV12-3/TRBV12-4
J: TRBJ1-5
size: NA
DNA: TGTGCCAGCAGTTTAAGGACAGACTGGGGGCCCCAGCATTTT
CDR3: CASSLRTDWGPQHF

D: NA
V: TRBV29-1
J: TRBJ1-1
size: few
DNA: TGCAGCGTCCGGACGGGGGGCGGGGGGACTGAAGCTTTCTTT
CDR3: CSVRTGGGGTEAFF

D: NA
V: TRBV7-9
J: TRBJ1-5
size: NA
DNA: TGTGCCAGCAGCTTCCACGGAGTTACTAATCAGCCCCAGCATTTT
CDR3: CASSFHGVTNQPQHF

D: TRBD2
V: TRBV10-1
J: TRBJ2-3
size: few
DNA: TGCGCCAGCAGTGAGTCCCTAGCGGGAAGGGCAGATACGCAGTATTTT
CDR3: CASSESLAGRADTQYF

D: NA
V: TRBV24-1
J: TRBJ2-7
size: many
DNA: TGTGCCACCAGTGATTTCCGGGACGACGAGCAGTACTTC
CDR3: CATSDFRDDEQYF

D: NA
V: TRBV4-2
J: TRBJ2-7
size: few
DNA: TGTGCCAGCAGCCCAGGGATAAGGCCCCCCTACGAGCAGTACTTC
CDR3: CASSPGIRPPYEQYF

D: NA
V: TRBV4-1
J: TRBJ1-3
size: few
DNA: TGCGCCAGCAGCCATGATAAGGGGTCCGGAAACACCATATATTTT
CDR3: CASSHDKGSGNTIYF

D: TRBD1
V: TRBV2
J: TRBJ1-2
size: NA
DNA: TGTGCCAGCAGCGGACAGGAGGAGGGCTACACCTTC
CDR3: CASSGQEEGYTF

D: TRBD1
V: TRBV7-2
J: TRBJ2-6
size: NA
DNA: TGTGCCAGCAGCGGTGGGACAGGGGGTCCGGCTGGGGCCAACGTCCTGACTTTC
CDR3: CASSGGTGGPAGANVLTF

D: NA
V: TRBV19
J: TRBJ1-2
size: few
DNA: TGTGCCAGTAGTAGATCCCGCGGCTATGGCTACACCTTC
CDR3: CASSRSRGYGYTF

D: NA
V: TRBV19
J: TRBJ1-1
size: NA
DNA: TGTGCCAGTAGTAGCAGAGGACAGCTCGGAGCTTTCTTT
CDR3: CASSSRGQLGAFF

D: NA
V: TRBV7-2
J: TRBJ1-1
size: many
DNA: TGTGCCAGCAGCTTCGGGTCTGGGCACACTGAAGCTTTCTTT
CDR3: CASSFGSGHTEAFF

D: NA
V: TRBV7-3
J: TRBJ2-2
size: many
DNA: TGTGCCAGCAGCTTAGGGTCCACTCGAACCGGGGAGCTGTTTTTT
CDR3: CASSLGSTRTGELFF

D: NA
V: TRBV2
J: TRBJ2-7
size: many
DNA: TGTGCCAGCAGATCGGGGGTCATTATCGACGAGCAGTACTTC
CDR3: CASRSGVIIDEQYF

D: TRBD1
V: TRBV6-5
J: TRBJ1-2
size: once
DNA: TGTGCCAGCAGTCTGGACAGGGCCTTTGTTACCTATGGCTACACCTTC
CDR3: CASSLDRAFVTYGYTF

D: TRBD1
V: TRBV20-1
J: TRBJ1-5
size: NA
DNA: TGCAGTGCTAACCCGGGACAGGGCAATCAGCCCCGGCATTTT
CDR3: CSANPGQGNQPRHF

D: TRBD2
V: TRBV7-8
J: TRBJ2-5
size: many
DNA: TGTGCCAGCAGCTTTGGGACTAGCGGGAGAGGGGAGACCCAGTACTTC
CDR3: CASSFGTSGRGETQYF

D: NA
V: TRBV10-3
J: TRBJ2-7
size: many
DNA: TGTGCCATTGGAGGGAGCTCCTACGAGCAGTACTTC
CDR3: CAIGGSSYEQYF

D: NA
V: TRBV12-3/TRBV12-4
J: TRBJ1-5
size: many
DNA: TGTGCCAGCAGTTTGGAAGGACGCAGGTTACAGCCCCAGCATTTT
CDR3: CASSLEGRRLQPQHF

D: NA
V: TRBV12-3/TRBV12-4
J: TRBJ1-2
size: NA
DNA: TGTGCCAGCTCACCCCCTAGCCTTTACAGGGAACAAGGCGGCTACACCTTC
CDR3: CASSPPSLYREQGGYTF

D: TRBD2
V: TRBV10-3
J: TRBJ2-7
size: few
DNA: TGTGCCAGCAGTTACCTAGCGGGAGGGCCGCCCTACGAGCAGTACTTC
CDR3: CASSYLAGGPPYEQYF

D: TRBD1
V: TRBV7-9
J: TRBJ1-1
size: many
DNA: TGTGCCAGCAGCTTATTTACAGGGGGTTCGAACACTGAAGCTTTCTTT
CDR3: CASSLFTGGSNTEAFF

D: TRBD2
V: TRBV7-9
J: TRBJ2-7
size: NA
DNA: TGTGCCAGCAGCTTAGTTATTAGCGGGGGCGAGCAGTACTTC
CDR3: CASSLVISGGEQYF

D: NA
V: TRBV7-2
J: TRBJ1-5
size: NA
DNA: TGTGCCAGCAGCTTAGGGCCCGTCCAGCCCCAGCATTTT
CDR3: CASSLGPVQPQHF

D: NA
V: TRBV10-3
J: TRBJ2-5
size: many
DNA: TGTGCCATCAGTGAAAGGGCTCAAGAGACCCAGTACTTC
CDR3: CAISERAQETQYF

D: NA
V: TRBV27
J: TRBJ2-7
size: NA
DNA: TGTGCCAGCAGTTTAAGGATGGGGATATACGAGCAGTACTTC
CDR3: CASSLRMGIYEQYF

D: TRBD2
V: TRBV12-3/TRBV12-4
J: TRBJ2-7
size: few
DNA: TGTGCCAGCAGTTTGGTCAGCTCGGGGGGGTCCTACGAGCAGTACTTC
CDR3: CASSLVSSGGSYEQYF

D: TRBD1
V: TRBV12-3/TRBV12-4
J: TRBJ1-5
size: NA
DNA: TGTGCCAGCAGACCCGACAGGGCGTTCGGCAATCAGCCCCAGCATTTT
CDR3: CASRPDRAFGNQPQHF

D: NA
V: TRBV20-1
J: TRBJ1-2
size: few
DNA: TGCAGTGCTAGGGAGACAAGCGGGGGGTATGGCTACACCTTC
CDR3: CSARETSGGYGYTF

D: TRBD1
V: TRBV9
J: TRBJ2-7
size: NA
DNA: TGTGCCAGCAGCGTAGACGGGACAGGGGGCGAAGGGCAGTACTTC
CDR3: CASSVDGTGGEGQYF

D: NA
V: TRBV14
J: TRBJ1-2
size: many
DNA: TGTGCCAGCAGCCAGAGGATTGCCTATGGCTACACCTTC
CDR3: CASSQRIAYGYTF